This TCR beta chain is drawn from a study of Ad26.COV2.S vaccination and SARS-CoV-2 variants. The data were produced by immunoSEQ multiplex PCR, yet TCRdb's version contains in-frame clones alone and is incomplete. The sample includes about 350,000 clones, 86% of them seen just once. Looked up from germline, CDR1 is LGHDT and CDR2 is YNNKEL (reference sequence). The CDR3 is 16 amino acids. V lost 6 bases, J lost 2 bases, and 13 bases stayed unmatched. The treatment here: some 20 received Ad26.COV2.S at low or high dose, single or two shots; 5 received placebo; per-sample allocation not given. Sampling was performed 63 days after the first vaccine or placebo injection.

The input for sequencing was peripheral blood, taken in a trial of Ad26.COV2.S vaccine versus placebo. The rearrangement joins TRBV3-1 (or the pseudogene TRBV3-2) to TRBJ2-7, with 7 bases matching TRBD1. The source is a person aged 18-65 years who received the Ad26.COV2.S COVID-19 vaccine or a placebo. Written as DNA, the CDR3 is TGTGCCAGCAGTCAGACCCATACAGGGGTCACCTACGAGCAGTACTTC. It codes for CASSQTHTGVTYEQYF.